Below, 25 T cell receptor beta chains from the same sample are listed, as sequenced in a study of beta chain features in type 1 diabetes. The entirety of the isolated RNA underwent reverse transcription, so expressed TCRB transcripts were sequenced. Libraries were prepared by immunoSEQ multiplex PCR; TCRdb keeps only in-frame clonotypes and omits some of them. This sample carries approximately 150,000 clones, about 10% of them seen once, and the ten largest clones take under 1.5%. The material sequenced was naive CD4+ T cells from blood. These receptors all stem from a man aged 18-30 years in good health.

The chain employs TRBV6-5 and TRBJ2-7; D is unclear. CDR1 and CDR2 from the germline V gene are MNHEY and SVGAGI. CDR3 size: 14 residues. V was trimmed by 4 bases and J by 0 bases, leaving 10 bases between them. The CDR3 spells CASSSHTNSYEQYF. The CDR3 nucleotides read TGTGCCAGCAGTTCGCACACGAACTCCTACGAGCAGTACTTC.

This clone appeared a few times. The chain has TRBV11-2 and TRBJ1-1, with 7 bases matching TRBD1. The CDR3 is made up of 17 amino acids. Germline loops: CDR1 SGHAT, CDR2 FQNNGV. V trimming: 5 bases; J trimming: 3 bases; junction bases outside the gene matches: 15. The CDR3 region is CASSRSPGQNAHTEAFF. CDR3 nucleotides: TGTGCCAGCAGCCGAAGCCCGGGACAGAACGCGCACACTGAAGCTTTCTTT.

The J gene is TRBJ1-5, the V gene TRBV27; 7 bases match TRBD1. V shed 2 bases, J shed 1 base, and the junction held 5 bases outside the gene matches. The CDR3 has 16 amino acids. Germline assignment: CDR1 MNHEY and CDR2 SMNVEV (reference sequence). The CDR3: CASSLKGTESNQPQHF. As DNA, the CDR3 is TGTGCCAGCAGTTTAAAGGGGACAGAGAGCAATCAGCCCCAGCATTTT.

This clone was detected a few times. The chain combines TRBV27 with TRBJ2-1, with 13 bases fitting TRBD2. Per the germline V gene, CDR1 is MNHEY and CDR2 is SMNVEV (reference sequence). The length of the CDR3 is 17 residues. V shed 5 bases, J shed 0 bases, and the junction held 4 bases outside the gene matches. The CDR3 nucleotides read TGTGCCAGCAGTACGACTAGCGGGGGGCCCTCCTACAATGAGCAGTTCTTC. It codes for CASSTTSGGPSYNEQFF.

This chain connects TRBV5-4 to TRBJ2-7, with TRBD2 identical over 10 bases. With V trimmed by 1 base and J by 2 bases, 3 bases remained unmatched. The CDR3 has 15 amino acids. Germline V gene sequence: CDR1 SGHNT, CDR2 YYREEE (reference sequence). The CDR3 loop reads CASSLSSGGPYEQYF. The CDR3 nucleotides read TGTGCCAGCAGCTTGTCTAGCGGGGGACCCTACGAGCAGTACTTC.

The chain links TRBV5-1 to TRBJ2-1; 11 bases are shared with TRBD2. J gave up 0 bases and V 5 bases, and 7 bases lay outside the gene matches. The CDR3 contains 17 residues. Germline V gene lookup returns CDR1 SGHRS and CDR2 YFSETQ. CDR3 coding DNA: TGCGCCAGCAGGCTTAGCGGGGGGGAATACTCCTACAATGAGCAGTTCTTC. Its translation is CASRLSGGEYSYNEQFF.

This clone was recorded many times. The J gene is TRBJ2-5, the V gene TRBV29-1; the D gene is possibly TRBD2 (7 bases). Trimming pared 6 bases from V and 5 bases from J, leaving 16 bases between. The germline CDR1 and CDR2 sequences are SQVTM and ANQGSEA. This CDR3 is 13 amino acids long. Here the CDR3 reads CSVRGGGRETQYF. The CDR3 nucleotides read TGCAGCGTCCGAGGGGGAGGGCGTGAGACCCAGTACTTC. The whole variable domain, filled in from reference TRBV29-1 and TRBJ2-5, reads SAVISQKPSRDICQRGTSLTIQCQVDSQVTMMFWYRQQPGQSLTLIATANQGSEATYESGFVIDKFPISRPNLTFSTLTVSNMSPEDSSIYLCSVRGGGRETQYFGPGTRLLVL.

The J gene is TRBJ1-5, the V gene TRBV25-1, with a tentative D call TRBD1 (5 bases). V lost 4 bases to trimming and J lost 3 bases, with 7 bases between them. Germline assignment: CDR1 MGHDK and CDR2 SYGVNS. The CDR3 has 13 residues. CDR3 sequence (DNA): TGTGCCAGCAGTGCAGGGATCAATCAGCCCCAGCATTTT. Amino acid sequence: CASSAGINQPQHF.

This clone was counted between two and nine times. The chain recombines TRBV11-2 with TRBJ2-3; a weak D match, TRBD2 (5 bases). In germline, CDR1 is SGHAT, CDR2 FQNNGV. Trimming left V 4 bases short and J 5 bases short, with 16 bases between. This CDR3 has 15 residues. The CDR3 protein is CASSSLGGYGDTQYF. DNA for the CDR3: TGTGCCAGCAGCTCACTCGGAGGATACGGAGATACGCAGTATTTT.

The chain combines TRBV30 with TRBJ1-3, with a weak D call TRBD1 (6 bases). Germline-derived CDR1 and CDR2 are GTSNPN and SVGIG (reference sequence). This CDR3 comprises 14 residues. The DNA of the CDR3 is TGTGCACTCAGGGGTCGTAACTCTGGAAACACCATATATTTT. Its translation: CALRGRNSGNTIYF.

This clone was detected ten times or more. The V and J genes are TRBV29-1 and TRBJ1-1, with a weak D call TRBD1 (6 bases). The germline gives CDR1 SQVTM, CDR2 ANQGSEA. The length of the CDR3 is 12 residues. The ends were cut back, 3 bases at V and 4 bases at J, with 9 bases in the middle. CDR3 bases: TGCAGCGTTGATCAGGGGCTCACTGAAGCTTTCTTT. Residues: CSVDQGLTEAFF.

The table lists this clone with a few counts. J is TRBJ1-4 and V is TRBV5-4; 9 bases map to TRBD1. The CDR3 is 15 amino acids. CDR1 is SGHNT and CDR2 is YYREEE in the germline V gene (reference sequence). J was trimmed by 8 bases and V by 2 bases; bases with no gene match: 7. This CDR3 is CASSFEGQGREKLFF. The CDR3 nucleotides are TGTGCCAGCAGCTTCGAGGGACAGGGCCGAGAAAAACTGTTTTTT.

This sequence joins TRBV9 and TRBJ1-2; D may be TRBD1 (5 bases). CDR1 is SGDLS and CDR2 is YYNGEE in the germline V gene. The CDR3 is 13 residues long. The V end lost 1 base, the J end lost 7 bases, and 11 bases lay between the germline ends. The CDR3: CASSVSGPGGYTF. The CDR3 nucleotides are TGTGCCAGCAGCGTATCAGGGCCCGGTGGCTACACCTTC.

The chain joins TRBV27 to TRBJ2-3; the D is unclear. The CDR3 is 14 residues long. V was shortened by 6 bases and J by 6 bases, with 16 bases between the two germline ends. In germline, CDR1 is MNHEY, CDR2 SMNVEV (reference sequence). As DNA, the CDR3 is TGTGCCAGCAGCGATCAATTCGCCGGGGATACGCAGTATTTT. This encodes CASSDQFAGDTQYF.

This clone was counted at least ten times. The CDR3 protein is CASSSGQGKYGYTF. Written as DNA, the CDR3 is TGTGCCAGCAGTTCCGGACAGGGAAAGTATGGCTACACCTTC. This chain joins TRBV28 and TRBJ1-2; TRBD1 matches at 8 bases. Germline loops: CDR1 MDHEN, CDR2 SYDVKM. The length of the CDR3 is 14 residues. V was clipped by 4 bases and J by 5 bases; unmatched bases: 6.

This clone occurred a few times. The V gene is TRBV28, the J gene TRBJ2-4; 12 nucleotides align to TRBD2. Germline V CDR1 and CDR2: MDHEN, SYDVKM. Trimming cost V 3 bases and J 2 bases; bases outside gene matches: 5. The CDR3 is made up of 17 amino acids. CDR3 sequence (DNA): TGTGCCAGCAGTTTTGAACTAGCGGGGGGTTCCAAAAACATTCAGTACTTC. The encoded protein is CASSFELAGGSKNIQYF.

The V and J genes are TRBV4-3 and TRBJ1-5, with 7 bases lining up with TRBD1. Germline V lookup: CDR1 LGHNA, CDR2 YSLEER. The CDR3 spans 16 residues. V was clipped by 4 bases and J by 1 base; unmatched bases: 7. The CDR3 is CASSPNRGTSNQPQHF. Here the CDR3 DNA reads TGCGCCAGCAGCCCGAACAGGGGCACGAGCAATCAGCCCCAGCATTTT.

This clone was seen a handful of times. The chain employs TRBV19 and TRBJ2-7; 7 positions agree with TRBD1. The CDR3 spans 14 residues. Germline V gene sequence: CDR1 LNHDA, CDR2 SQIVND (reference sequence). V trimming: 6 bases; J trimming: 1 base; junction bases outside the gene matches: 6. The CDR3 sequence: CASSATGESYEQYF. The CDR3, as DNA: TGTGCCAGTAGCGCTACAGGGGAGTCCTACGAGCAGTACTTC.

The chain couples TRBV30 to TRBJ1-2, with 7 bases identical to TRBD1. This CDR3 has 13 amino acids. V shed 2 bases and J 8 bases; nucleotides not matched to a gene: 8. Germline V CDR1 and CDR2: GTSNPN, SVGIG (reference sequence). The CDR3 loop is CAWSLTGMFGYTF. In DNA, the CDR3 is TGTGCCTGGAGTTTGACAGGGATGTTCGGCTACACCTTC.

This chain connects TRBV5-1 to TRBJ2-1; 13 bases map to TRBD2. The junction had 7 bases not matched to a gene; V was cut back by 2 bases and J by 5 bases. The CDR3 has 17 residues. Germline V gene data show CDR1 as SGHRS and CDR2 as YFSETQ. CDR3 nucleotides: TGCGCCAGCAGCTTCCCGGGACTAGCGGGAAACAACAATGAGCAGTTCTTC. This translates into CASSFPGLAGNNNEQFF.

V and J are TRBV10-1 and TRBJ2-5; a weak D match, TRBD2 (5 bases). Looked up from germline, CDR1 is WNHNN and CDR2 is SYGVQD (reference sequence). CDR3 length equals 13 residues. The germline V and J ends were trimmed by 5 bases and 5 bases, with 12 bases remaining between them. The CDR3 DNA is TGCGCCAGCAGTCGAGGGAGTCTGGAGACCCAGTACTTC. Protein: CASSRGSLETQYF.

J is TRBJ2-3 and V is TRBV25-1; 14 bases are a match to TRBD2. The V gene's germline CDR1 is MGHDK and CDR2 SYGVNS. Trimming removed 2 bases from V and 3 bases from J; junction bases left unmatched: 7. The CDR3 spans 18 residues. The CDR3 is CASSEGTSGGPRTDTQYF. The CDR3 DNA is TGTGCCAGCAGTGAAGGGACTAGCGGGGGCCCGCGTACAGATACGCAGTATTTT. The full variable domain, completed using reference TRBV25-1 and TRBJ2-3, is EADIYQTPRYLVIGTGKKITLECSQTMGHDKMYWYQQDPGMELHLIHYSYGVNSTEKGDLSSESTVSRIRTEHFPLTLESARPSHTSQYLCASSEGTSGGPRTDTQYFGPGTRLTVL.

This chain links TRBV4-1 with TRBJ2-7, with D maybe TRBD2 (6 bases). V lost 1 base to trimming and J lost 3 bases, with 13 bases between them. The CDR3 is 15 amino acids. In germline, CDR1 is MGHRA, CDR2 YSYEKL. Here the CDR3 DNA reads TGCGCCAGCAGCCAAGTTGGAGGGACCGACTACGAGCAGTACTTC. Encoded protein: CASSQVGGTDYEQYF.

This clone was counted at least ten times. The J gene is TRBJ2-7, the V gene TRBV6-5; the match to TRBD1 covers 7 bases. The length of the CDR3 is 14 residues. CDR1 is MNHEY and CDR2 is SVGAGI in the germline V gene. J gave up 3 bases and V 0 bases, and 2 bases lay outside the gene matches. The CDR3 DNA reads TGTGCCAGCAGTTACTCGGGGACAGTCTACGAGCAGTACTTC. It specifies CASSYSGTVYEQYF.

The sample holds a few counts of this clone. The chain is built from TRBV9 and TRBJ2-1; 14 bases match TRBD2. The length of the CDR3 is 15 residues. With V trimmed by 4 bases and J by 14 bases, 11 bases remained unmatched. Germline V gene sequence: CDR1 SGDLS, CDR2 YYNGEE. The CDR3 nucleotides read TGTGCCAGCAGCCCAGCGACTAGCGGGGGGGCCCGCGAGTTCTTC. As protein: CASSPATSGGAREFF.